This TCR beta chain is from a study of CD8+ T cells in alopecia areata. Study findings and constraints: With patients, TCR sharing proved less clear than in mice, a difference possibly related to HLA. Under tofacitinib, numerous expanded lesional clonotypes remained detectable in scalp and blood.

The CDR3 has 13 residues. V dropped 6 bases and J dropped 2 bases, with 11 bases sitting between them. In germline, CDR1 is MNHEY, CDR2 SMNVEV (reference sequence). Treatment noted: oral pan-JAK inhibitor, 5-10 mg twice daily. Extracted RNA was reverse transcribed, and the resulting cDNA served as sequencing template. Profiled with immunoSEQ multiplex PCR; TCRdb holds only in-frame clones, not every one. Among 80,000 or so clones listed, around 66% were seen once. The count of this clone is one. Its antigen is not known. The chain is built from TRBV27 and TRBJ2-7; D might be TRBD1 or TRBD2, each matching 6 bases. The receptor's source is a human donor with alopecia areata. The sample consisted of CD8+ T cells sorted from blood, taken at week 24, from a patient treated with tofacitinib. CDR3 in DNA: TGTGCCAGCAGCGAGGGGGGCCCCTACGAGCAGTACTTC. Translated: CASSEGGPYEQYF.